One sample yielded the 13 T cell receptor beta chains listed below, sequenced in a study of blood T cell repertoires in COVID-19. Clones were sequenced by immunoSEQ multiplex PCR, and TCRdb holds only the in-frame ones, with some missing. The data hold around 290,000 clones, with 88% observed a single time. Sequencing was carried out using PBMCs or T cells enriched from blood (not recorded which). The receptor set was obtained from a woman younger than 45 who had recovered from COVID-19.

This chain links TRBV28 with TRBJ1-5, with no clear D. Germline CDR1 reads MDHEN; CDR2 reads SYDVKM. This CDR3 region has 13 residues. V lost 4 bases and J lost 4, with 8 bases in between. The CDR3 region has the DNA TGTGCCAGCAGTTATGAGGTTAATCAGCCCCAGCATTTT. Protein: CASSYEVNQPQHF.

The gene calls are TRBV18 and TRBJ1-3; no reliable D call. The ends were cut back, 2 bases at V and 7 bases at J, with 21 bases in the middle. The CDR3 runs to 17 residues. From germline, CDR1 is KGHSH and CDR2 LQKENI. The DNA of the CDR3 is TGTGCCAGCTCACCAAGAGTGAGCGGCGGTCAGCAGAACACCATATATTTT. Encoded protein: CASSPRVSGGQQNTIYF.

The chain combines TRBV6-2 or TRBV6-3 with TRBJ1-1; D is unresolved. The germline V and J ends were trimmed by 6 bases and 4 bases, with 12 bases remaining between them. The CDR3 spans 13 residues. CDR1 and CDR2 from the germline V gene are MNHEY and SVGEGT. CDR3 sequence (DNA): TGTGCCAGCAGCTGGGGAGGGAGCACTGAAGCTTTCTTT. The encoded protein is CASSWGGSTEAFF.

The chain uses TRBV30 and TRBJ1-1, with 7 bases that match TRBD1. Trimming at V came to 3 bases and at J to 1 base, leaving 8 bases not matched to a gene. The CDR3 covers 15 residues. Germline assignment: CDR1 GTSNPN and CDR2 SVGIG (reference sequence). CDR3 DNA sequence: TGTGCCTGGAGCGTGCCCGGGACAGAGAACACTGAAGCTTTCTTT. This codes for CAWSVPGTENTEAFF.

This sequence joins TRBV11-3 and TRBJ1-1, with 8 nucleotides matching TRBD1. V shed 4 bases, J shed 3 bases, and the junction held 10 bases outside the gene matches. Germline V lookup: CDR1 SGHNT, CDR2 YENEEA. This CDR3 contains 16 residues. CDR3 residues: CASSYDLRTGHTEAFF. The CDR3 DNA is TGTGCCAGCAGCTACGACCTCCGGACAGGGCACACTGAAGCTTTCTTT. Supplemented by reference TRBV11-3 and TRBJ1-1, the full variable domain reads EAGVVQSPRYKIIEKKQPVAFWCNPISGHNTLYWYLQNLGQGPELLIRYENEEAVDDSQLPKDRFSAERLKGVDSTLKIQPAELGDSAVYLCASSYDLRTGHTEAFFGQGTRLTVV.

The chain uses TRBV7-9 and TRBJ2-1; 9 bases align to TRBD2. Germline lookup yields CDR1 SEHNR and CDR2 FQNEAQ (reference sequence). After removal of 7 bases from V and 4 bases from J, the junction contained 8 bases not matched to a gene. CDR3 length: 15 residues. This CDR3 is CASTPPSGTYNEQFF. Written as DNA, the CDR3 is TGTGCCAGCACCCCACCTAGCGGGACTTACAATGAGCAGTTCTTC.

V is TRBV4-1 and J is TRBJ1-3; a weak D match, TRBD1 (6 bases). In germline, CDR1 is MGHRA, CDR2 YSYEKL. The CDR3 contains 15 residues. The ends were cut back, 7 bases at V and 1 base at J, with 14 bases in the middle. CDR3 nucleotides: TGCGCCAGCACTTCTAATACAGGGTCTGGAAACACCATATATTTT. Translated, it gives CASTSNTGSGNTIYF.

J is TRBJ2-7 and V is TRBV6-5; 8 bases line up with TRBD1. CDR1 and CDR2 from the germline V gene are MNHEY and SVGAGI. The CDR3 spans 13 residues. V lost 6 bases and J lost 4; bases outside the gene matches: 5. The CDR3 coding sequence is TGTGCCAGCAGCCCAGGGGGCGAGTACGAGCAGTACTTC. It specifies CASSPGGEYEQYF.

V usage is TRBV6-5 and J usage is TRBJ2-7; TRBD1 agrees at 7 bases. After removal of 6 bases from V and 2 bases from J, the junction contained 10 bases not matched to a gene. Germline CDR1 and CDR2: MNHEY and SVGAGI. The CDR3 sequence is 15 residues long. The CDR3 region is CASSRDRERPYEQYF. CDR3 nucleotides: TGTGCCAGCAGCCGCGACAGGGAAAGGCCCTACGAGCAGTACTTC.

The chain recombines TRBV2 with TRBJ1-5; 7 bases line up with TRBD1. The CDR3 is 17 amino acids. Germline V CDR1 and CDR2: SNHLY, FYNNEI. Trimming cost V 7 bases and J 0 bases; bases outside gene matches: 12. CDR3 sequence: CASIGLGAGGSNQPQHF. In nucleotides, the CDR3 is TGTGCCAGCATCGGACTTGGGGCAGGGGGTAGCAATCAGCCCCAGCATTTT. The full variable domain, rest sourced from reference TRBV2 and TRBJ1-5, is EPEVTQTPSHQVTQMGQEVILRCVPISNHLYFYWYRQILGQKVEFLVSFYNNEISEKSEIFDDQFSVERPDGSNFTLKIRSTKLEDSAMYFCASIGLGAGGSNQPQHFGDGTRLSIL.

In nucleotides, the CDR3 is TGTGCCAGCAGTGAAGAACAGGGCGAAGGTTCACCCCTCCACTTT. As protein: CASSEEQGEGSPLHF. The chain is built from TRBV2 and TRBJ1-6; possibly TRBD1 for D (6 bases). Trimming took 1 base from V and 9 from J, leaving 13 bases between them. Germline loops: CDR1 SNHLY, CDR2 FYNNEI. The CDR3 totals 15 residues.

The V gene is TRBV19, the J gene TRBJ2-7; 11 positions match TRBD1. The V gene's germline CDR1 is LNHDA and CDR2 SQIVND (reference sequence). The ends lost 5 bases at V and 6 bases at J; junction bases unmatched: 12. The CDR3 sequence is 16 residues long. CDR3: CASSGAPRTGGPEQYF. The CDR3 coding sequence is TGTGCCAGTAGTGGGGCCCCGCGGACAGGGGGCCCCGAGCAGTACTTC.

This chain uses TRBV6-2 or TRBV6-3 with TRBJ1-4, with D perhaps TRBD1 (5 bases). Trimming shortened V by 2 bases and J by 8 bases, and 18 bases separated the two germline ends. The CDR3 is 16 residues long. Germline values: CDR1 MNHEY, CDR2 SVGEGT. This chain's CDR3 is CASSYGWRGSEEKLFF. The CDR3 region has the DNA TGTGCCAGCAGTTACGGTTGGCGGGGGTCGGAAGAAAAACTGTTTTTT.